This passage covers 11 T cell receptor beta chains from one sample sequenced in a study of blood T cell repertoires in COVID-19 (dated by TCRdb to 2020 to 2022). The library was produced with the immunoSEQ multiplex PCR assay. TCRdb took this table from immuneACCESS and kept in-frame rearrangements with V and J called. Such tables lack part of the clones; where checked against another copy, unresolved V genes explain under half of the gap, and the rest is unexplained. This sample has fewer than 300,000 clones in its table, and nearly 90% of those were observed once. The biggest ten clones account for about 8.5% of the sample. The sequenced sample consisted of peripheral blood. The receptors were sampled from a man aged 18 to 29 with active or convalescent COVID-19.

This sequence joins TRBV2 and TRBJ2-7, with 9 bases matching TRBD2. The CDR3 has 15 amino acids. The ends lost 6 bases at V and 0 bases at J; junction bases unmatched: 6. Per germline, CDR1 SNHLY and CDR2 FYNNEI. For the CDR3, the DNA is TGTGCCAGCAGAATATCTAGCGGGGACTCCTACGAGCAGTACTTC. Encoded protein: CASRISSGDSYEQYF.

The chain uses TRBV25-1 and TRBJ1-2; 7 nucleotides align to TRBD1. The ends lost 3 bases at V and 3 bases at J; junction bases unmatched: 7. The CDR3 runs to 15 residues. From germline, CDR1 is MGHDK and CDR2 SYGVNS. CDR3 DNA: TGTGCCAGCAGTGATAGACAGGGTGGGGACTATGGCTACACCTTC. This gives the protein CASSDRQGGDYGYTF.

The CDR3 protein is CASSVDRENSPLHF. For the CDR3, the DNA is TGCGCCAGCAGCGTGGACAGGGAAAATTCACCCCTCCACTTT. The V gene is TRBV5-1, the J gene TRBJ1-6, with 8 bases identical to TRBD1. This CDR3 is built from 14 residues. Germline-derived CDR1 and CDR2 are SGHRS and YFSETQ. V was clipped by 4 bases and J by 7 bases; unmatched bases: 4.

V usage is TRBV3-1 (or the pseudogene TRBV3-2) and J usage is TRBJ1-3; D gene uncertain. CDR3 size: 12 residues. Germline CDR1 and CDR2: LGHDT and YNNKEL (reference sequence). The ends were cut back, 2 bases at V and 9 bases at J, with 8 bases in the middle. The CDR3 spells CASSQRPGTIYF. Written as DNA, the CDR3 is TGTGCCAGCAGCCAAAGGCCGGGCACCATATATTTT.

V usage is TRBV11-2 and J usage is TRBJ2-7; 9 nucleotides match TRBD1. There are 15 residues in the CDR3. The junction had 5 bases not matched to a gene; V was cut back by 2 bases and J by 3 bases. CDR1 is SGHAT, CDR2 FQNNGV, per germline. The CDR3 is CASSLSWDRVYEQYF. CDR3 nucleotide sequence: TGTGCCAGCAGCTTAAGCTGGGACAGGGTCTACGAGCAGTACTTC.

The CDR3 coding sequence is TGTGCCACAGCGCCAGAAAATAACTATGGCTACACCTTC. This gives the protein CATAPENNYGYTF. V usage is TRBV10-3 and J usage is TRBJ1-2; D is undetermined. This CDR3 region has 13 residues. Germline CDR1 and CDR2: ENHRY and SYGVKD. Between the trimmed V and J ends, which lost 10 bases and 1 base, there was a span of 13 bases.

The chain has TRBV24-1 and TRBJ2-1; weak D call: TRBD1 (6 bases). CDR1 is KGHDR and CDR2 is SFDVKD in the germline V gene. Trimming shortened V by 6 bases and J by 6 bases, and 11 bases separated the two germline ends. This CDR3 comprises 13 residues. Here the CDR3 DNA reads TGTGCCACCAGTCCGGTAGGGGGCAATGAGCAGTTCTTC. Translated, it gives CATSPVGGNEQFF.

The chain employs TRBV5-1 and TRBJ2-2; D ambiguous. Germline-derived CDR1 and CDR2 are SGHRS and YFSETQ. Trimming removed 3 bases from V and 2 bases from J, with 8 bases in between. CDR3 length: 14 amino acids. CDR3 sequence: CASSYSVNTGELFF. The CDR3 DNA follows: TGCGCCAGCAGCTACTCCGTCAACACCGGGGAGCTGTTTTTT. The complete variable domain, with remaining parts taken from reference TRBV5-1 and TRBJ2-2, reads KAGVTQTPRYLIKTRGQQVTLSCSPISGHRSVSWYQQTPGQGLQFLFEYFSETQRNKGNFPGRFSGRQFSNSRSEMNVSTLELGDSALYLCASSYSVNTGELFFGEGSRLTVL.

The CDR3 coding sequence is TGCGCCAGCAGCCAAGATGCCGGGGGAAGCGGAGATACGCAGTATTTT. This sequence encodes CASSQDAGGSGDTQYF. The chain uses TRBV4-1 and TRBJ2-3; the D gene is possibly TRBD2 (6 bases). V shed 0 bases and J shed 5 bases, with 15 bases lying between them. The germline CDR1 and CDR2 sequences are MGHRA and YSYEKL. This CDR3 is 16 amino acids long.

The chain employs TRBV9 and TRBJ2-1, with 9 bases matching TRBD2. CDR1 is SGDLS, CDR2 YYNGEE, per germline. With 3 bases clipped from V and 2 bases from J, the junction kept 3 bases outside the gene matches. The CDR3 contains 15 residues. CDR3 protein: CASSGAGGAYNEQFF. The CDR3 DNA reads TGTGCCAGCAGCGGGGCGGGGGGGGCCTACAATGAGCAGTTCTTC. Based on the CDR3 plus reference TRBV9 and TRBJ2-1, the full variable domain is DSGVTQTPKHLITATGQRVTLRCSPRSGDLSVYWYQQSLDQGLQFLIQYYNGEERAKGNILERFSAQQFPDLHSELNLSSLELGDSALYFCASSGAGGAYNEQFFGPGTRLTVL.

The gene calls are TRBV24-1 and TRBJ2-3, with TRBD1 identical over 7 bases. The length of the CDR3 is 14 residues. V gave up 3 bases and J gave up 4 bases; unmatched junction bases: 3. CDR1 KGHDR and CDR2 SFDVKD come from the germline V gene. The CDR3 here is CATSDVQGSDTQYF. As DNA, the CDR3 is TGTGCCACCAGTGATGTACAGGGGTCAGATACGCAGTATTTT.